The 30 T cell receptor beta chains given below trace back to one sample, sequenced in a study of blood T cell repertoires in COVID-19 (TCRdb year 2020). The library was generated by the immunoSEQ multiplex PCR assay. TCRdb carries this immuneACCESS record with in-frame sequences only. Its versions omit some clonotypes, under half of them owing to an unresolved V gene in the studies checked, with the rest unexplained. In this sample the table shows some 290,000 clones, about nine tenths of which occur a single time. The top ten hold roughly 10% of the sample. Material for sequencing was peripheral blood. Receptors originate from a woman aged 25 to 45 with COVID-19, enrolled during active disease.

V and J are TRBV4-1 and TRBJ2-7, with D tentatively TRBD2 (6 bases). Deletions cut 0 bases from V and 7 bases from J, with 16 bases between. Germline V CDR1 and CDR2: MGHRA, YSYEKL. The CDR3 contains 15 residues. DNA of the CDR3: TGCGCCAGCAGCCAAGAAGGCAGAAGCCGGGGGGAGCAGTACTTC. Protein sequence: CASSQEGRSRGEQYF.

The DNA of the CDR3 is TGTGCCAGCAGCCTTGGGACAGGAAATAGCAATCAGCCCCAGCATTTT. This encodes CASSLGTGNSNQPQHF. The chain links TRBV3-1 (or the pseudogene TRBV3-2) to TRBJ1-5; TRBD1 matches 8 bases. CDR1 LGHDT and CDR2 YNNKEL come from the germline V gene (reference sequence). This CDR3 has 16 residues. V was pared by 4 bases and J by 0 bases, with 5 bases of the junction left unmatched.

This chain uses TRBV5-4 with TRBJ2-3; 16 bases align to TRBD2. Trimming at V came to 4 bases and at J to 4 bases, leaving 6 bases not matched to a gene. The CDR3 is 17 amino acids. The V gene's germline CDR1 is SGHNT and CDR2 YYREEE (reference sequence). The CDR3 DNA follows: TGTGCCAGCAGCGCCCTCGGGACTAGCGGGAGGGCAGATACGCAGTATTTT. It yields the protein CASSALGTSGRADTQYF.

The rearrangement links TRBV7-2 to TRBJ1-5, with 7 bases fitting TRBD1. CDR3 length: 14 residues. The J segment lost 2 bases and the V segment lost 2 bases, leaving 0 bases of the junction unmatched. Per germline, CDR1 SGHTA and CDR2 FQGNSA. The CDR3: CASSLQGGNQPQHF. The CDR3 nucleotides read TGTGCCAGCAGCTTACAGGGGGGCAATCAGCCCCAGCATTTT. The full variable domain, rest sourced from reference TRBV7-2 and TRBJ1-5, is GAGVSQSPSNKVTEKGKDVELRCDPISGHTALYWYRQSLGQGLEFLIYFQGNSAPDKSGLPSDRFSAERTGGSVSTLTIQRTQQEDSAVYLCASSLQGGNQPQHFGDGTRLSIL.

The chain links TRBV24-1 to TRBJ1-4, with 9 bases matching TRBD1. This CDR3 is built from 17 residues. The V segment lost 4 bases and the J segment 8 bases; nucleotides outside the gene matches: 13. Germline assignment: CDR1 KGHDR and CDR2 SFDVKD. CDR3 sequence (DNA): TGTGCCACCAGTGAGTCCGGGACAGGGTCCAACGCCGAAAAACTGTTTTTT. Protein sequence: CATSESGTGSNAEKLFF.

The chain employs TRBV6-4 and TRBJ1-5; maybe TRBD1 (5 bases). The CDR3 runs to 15 residues. Germline assignment: CDR1 MRHNA and CDR2 SNTAGT. Trimming shortened V by 2 bases and J by 2 bases, and 10 bases separated the two germline ends. As DNA, the CDR3 is TGTGCCAGCAGTGACGCGCGGGGGGGCAATCAGCCCCAGCATTTT. Residues: CASSDARGGNQPQHF.

This clone was observed once. The chain is built from TRBV11-2 and TRBJ2-7; 9 positions match TRBD1. The CDR3 runs to 14 residues. Germline V gene sequence: CDR1 SGHAT, CDR2 FQNNGV. J was trimmed by 5 bases and V by 5 bases; bases with no gene match: 7. This CDR3 reads CASSPWGQGNEQYF. CDR3 DNA: TGTGCCAGCAGCCCATGGGGACAGGGCAACGAGCAGTACTTC.

The V and J genes are TRBV27 and TRBJ2-7; 9 bases align to TRBD2. CDR1 and CDR2 (germline): MNHEY, SMNVEV (reference sequence). CDR3 length: 14 residues. V shed 0 bases, J shed 7 bases, and the junction held 4 bases outside the gene matches. The CDR3 coding sequence is TGTGCCAGCAGTTTATCCCCGACTAGCGGAGAGCAGTACTTC. This translates into CASSLSPTSGEQYF.

V is TRBV11-2 and J is TRBJ2-7, with D possibly matching TRBD2 (5 bases). The V gene lost 0 bases and the J gene lost 5 bases, with 11 bases spanning the gap. This CDR3 is built from 14 residues. The germline V gene has CDR1 SGHAT and CDR2 FQNNGV. In nucleotides, the CDR3 is TGTGCCAGCAGCTTAGAGGTGTCGAGGGACGAGCAGTACTTC. It encodes CASSLEVSRDEQYF.

The sample holds a few counts of this clone. The rearrangement links TRBV18 to TRBJ1-1; possibly TRBD1 for D (5 bases). The CDR3 totals 14 residues. With 4 bases removed from V and 1 base from J, the gap between germline ends came to 10 bases. Germline CDR1 KGHSH, CDR2 LQKENI. CDR3 in amino acids: CASSQDGQNTEAFF. DNA of the CDR3: TGTGCCAGCTCACAAGACGGACAGAACACTGAAGCTTTCTTT.

V is TRBV2 and J is TRBJ2-3, with TRBD2 identical over 12 bases. Germline values: CDR1 SNHLY, CDR2 FYNNEI. Germline trimming cut 4 bases from V and 4 bases from J; bases unmatched to any gene: 9. The CDR3 has 17 amino acids. The CDR3 bases are TGTGCCAGCAGTGCTACGAGACTAGCGGGAGAGTCAGATACGCAGTATTTT. Protein product: CASSATRLAGESDTQYF.

CDR3: CASSLEGDSGYTF. The CDR3 bases are TGTGCCAGCAGCTTAGAAGGGGACTCTGGCTACACCTTC. The rearrangement uses TRBV7-8 and TRBJ1-2; tentative D call: TRBD1 (5 bases). The V end was cut by 1 base, the J end by 7 bases, with 10 bases between. CDR3 length: 13 residues. From germline, CDR1 is SGHVS and CDR2 FQNEAQ.

This sequence joins TRBV19 and TRBJ2-5; a weak D match, TRBD1 (5 bases). The CDR3 length is 12 residues. V was cut by 10 bases and J by 7 bases, with 16 bases left in between. Germline V gives CDR1 LNHDA, CDR2 SQIVND (reference sequence). In DNA form, the CDR3 reads TGTGCCACCGAGCCAGGGTCCGGGACCCAGTACTTC. This translates into CATEPGSGTQYF.

The table lists this clone with a count of one. The chain uses TRBV9 and TRBJ2-7; D might be TRBD2 (6 bases). Trimming left V 0 bases short and J 1 base short, with 14 bases between. The CDR3 runs to 16 residues. Germline CDR1 SGDLS, CDR2 YYNGEE. The CDR3: CASSVGLERVSYEQYF. The CDR3 DNA follows: TGTGCCAGCAGCGTAGGACTGGAGCGGGTGTCCTACGAGCAGTACTTC. Filled out from reference TRBV9 and TRBJ2-7, the complete variable domain reads DSGVTQTPKHLITATGQRVTLRCSPRSGDLSVYWYQQSLDQGLQFLIQYYNGEERAKGNILERFSAQQFPDLHSELNLSSLELGDSALYFCASSVGLERVSYEQYFGPGTRLTVT.

This clone was counted a few times. The chain employs TRBV29-1 and TRBJ2-1, with 7 nucleotides matching TRBD1. Germline V gene lookup returns CDR1 SQVTM and CDR2 ANQGSEA. This CDR3 is 15 amino acids long. V was clipped by 3 bases and J by 8 bases; unmatched bases: 13. The CDR3 is CSVDGTAGRGYEQFF. The CDR3 DNA follows: TGCAGCGTTGACGGGACAGCAGGTAGGGGCTATGAGCAGTTCTTC.

This clone occurred a few times. The chain is built from TRBV18 and TRBJ2-2, with 8 nucleotides matching TRBD2. There are 16 residues in the CDR3. Trimming took 1 base from V and 5 from J; bases not matched to a gene: 6. From germline, CDR1 is KGHSH and CDR2 LQKENI. In DNA form, the CDR3 reads TGTGCCAGCTCACCACGACTGACTAGCGCGACCGGGGAGCTGTTTTTT. It yields the protein CASSPRLTSATGELFF.

CDR3 amino acids: CASSGSGTSGSETQYF. As DNA, the CDR3 is TGCGCCAGCAGCGGCTCCGGGACTAGCGGGTCCGAGACCCAGTACTTC. V usage is TRBV5-1 and J usage is TRBJ2-5, with 12 bases matching TRBD2. Germline CDR1 SGHRS, CDR2 YFSETQ. Germline trimming cut 4 bases from V and 5 bases from J; bases unmatched to any gene: 9. The CDR3 consists of 16 residues.

J is TRBJ2-7 and V is TRBV6-5; 10 bases align to TRBD2. CDR3 length equals 14 residues. Germline values: CDR1 MNHEY, CDR2 SVGAGI. V lost 2 bases to trimming and J lost 5 bases; unmatched junction nucleotides: 3. DNA of the CDR3: TGTGCCAGCAGTTACCGACTAGCGGGCAACGAGCAGTACTTC. Encoded protein: CASSYRLAGNEQYF.

CDR3 protein: CAVAEAGNSPLHF. For the CDR3, the DNA is TGTGCCGTTGCTGAGGCTGGCAATTCACCCCTCCACTTT. V gene TRBV28 combines with J gene TRBJ1-6, with D unresolved. The CDR3 is 13 amino acids. Trimming cost V 11 bases and J 7 bases, with 15 bases left between them. Germline V gene sequence: CDR1 MDHEN, CDR2 SYDVKM.

The V and J genes are TRBV5-1 and TRBJ2-7; TRBD1 matches at 9 bases. Losses at the gene ends were 5 bases for V and 2 bases for J; bases not matched to a gene: 5. Germline assignment: CDR1 SGHRS and CDR2 YFSETQ. The CDR3 extends over 14 amino acids. The CDR3 bases are TGCGCCAGCAGGCAAGGGACAGGGACCTACGAGCAGTACTTC. Translation gives CASRQGTGTYEQYF.

This clone appeared a few times. J is TRBJ1-5 and V is TRBV24-1; TRBD1 is a possible D gene (5 bases). V lost 3 bases and J lost 0, with 11 bases in between. Germline V gives CDR1 KGHDR, CDR2 SFDVKD. CDR3 length: 16 amino acids. Here the CDR3 DNA reads TGTGCCACCAGTGATCTACAGGTTTATAGCAATCAGCCCCAGCATTTT. Translated: CATSDLQVYSNQPQHF.

The genes are TRBV3-1 (or the pseudogene TRBV3-2) and TRBJ2-1; TRBD2 is a possible D gene (5 bases). Looked up from germline, CDR1 is LGHDT and CDR2 is YNNKEL (reference sequence). Trimming removed 1 base at V and 2 bases at J, with 9 bases between. The length of the CDR3 is 15 residues. CDR3 sequence (DNA): TGTGCCAGCAGCCAAGCGGGAAAAACCTACAATGAGCAGTTCTTC. It specifies CASSQAGKTYNEQFF.

This clone came up once. This chain links TRBV19 with TRBJ2-4, with 10 bases lining up with TRBD1. The CDR3 sequence is 16 residues long. The V and J ends lost 6 bases and 0 bases, in that order; junction bases with no gene match: 5. Germline V lookup: CDR1 LNHDA, CDR2 SQIVND (reference sequence). The chain's CDR3 is CASRETGGRAKNIQYF. The CDR3, as DNA: TGTGCCAGTAGAGAGACAGGGGGCCGAGCCAAAAACATTCAGTACTTC.

The chain recombines TRBV25-1 with TRBJ2-1; 7 bases are shared with TRBD2. The CDR3 consists of 17 residues. Germline CDR1 is MGHDK and CDR2 is SYGVNS. Unmatched junction bases numbered 7, after V lost 0 bases and J lost 2 bases. The CDR3 loop reads CASSEYGLAETYNEQFF. The CDR3 bases are TGTGCCAGCAGTGAATACGGTCTAGCGGAGACCTACAATGAGCAGTTCTTC.

This chain joins TRBV4-2 and TRBJ2-7; the match to TRBD2 covers 12 bases. V gave up 1 base and J gave up 4 bases; unmatched junction bases: 11. The CDR3 sequence is 18 residues long. Germline values: CDR1 LGHNA, CDR2 YNFKEQ. CDR3 bases: TGTGCCAGCAGCCAAGGGGGAGGTTGGACTAGCGGGATTTACGAGCAGTACTTC. Its protein product is CASSQGGGWTSGIYEQYF.

The table lists this clone with a few counts. The chain links TRBV5-8 to TRBJ1-1; possibly TRBD1 for D (6 bases). The CDR3 length is 16 residues. CDR1 and CDR2 (germline): SGHTS, YDEGEE. Trimming pared 6 bases from V and 7 bases from J, leaving 25 bases between. CDR3 DNA sequence: TGTGCCAGCATCGATAGGGGGTCCCCGTATACAGTTGAAGCTTTCTTT. Translating it yields CASIDRGSPYTVEAFF.

The genes are TRBV29-1 and TRBJ1-2; possible D gene TRBD1, 5 bases. CDR1 and CDR2 from the germline V gene are SQVTM and ANQGSEA. Deletions cut 4 bases from V and 2 bases from J, with 14 bases between. This CDR3 is 14 amino acids long. The DNA for the CDR3 is TGCAGCGTTGGGGGTGACGGGGGGAACTATGGCTACACCTTC. The encoded protein is CSVGGDGGNYGYTF.

The chain is built from TRBV10-3 and TRBJ1-5, with D possibly TRBD1 on 5 matching bases. In germline, CDR1 is ENHRY, CDR2 SYGVKD. The CDR3 has 14 residues. Trimming took off 4 bases at V and 4 bases at J, with 11 bases between the two ends. DNA for the CDR3: TGTGCCATCAGTGGCGGGGGGAGAAATCAGCCCCAGCATTTT. This gives the protein CAISGGGRNQPQHF.

J is TRBJ1-4 and V is TRBV5-1; maybe TRBD1 (6 bases). The ends were cut back, 4 bases at V and 5 bases at J, with 9 bases in the middle. From germline, CDR1 is SGHRS and CDR2 YFSETQ. CDR3 size: 13 residues. Here the CDR3 DNA reads TGCGCCAGCAGCGGGGGCCCGAATGAAAAACTGTTTTTT. It specifies CASSGGPNEKLFF.

V usage is TRBV7-8 and J usage is TRBJ2-5, with 9 bases matching TRBD1. The CDR3 is made up of 18 amino acids. Trimming took 4 bases from V and 1 from J; bases not matched to a gene: 13. Germline V gives CDR1 SGHVS, CDR2 FQNEAQ. The CDR3 sequence: CASSSPGQGSVVQETQYF. In DNA, the CDR3 is TGTGCCAGCAGCTCGCCGGGACAGGGTAGCGTCGTCCAAGAGACCCAGTACTTC.